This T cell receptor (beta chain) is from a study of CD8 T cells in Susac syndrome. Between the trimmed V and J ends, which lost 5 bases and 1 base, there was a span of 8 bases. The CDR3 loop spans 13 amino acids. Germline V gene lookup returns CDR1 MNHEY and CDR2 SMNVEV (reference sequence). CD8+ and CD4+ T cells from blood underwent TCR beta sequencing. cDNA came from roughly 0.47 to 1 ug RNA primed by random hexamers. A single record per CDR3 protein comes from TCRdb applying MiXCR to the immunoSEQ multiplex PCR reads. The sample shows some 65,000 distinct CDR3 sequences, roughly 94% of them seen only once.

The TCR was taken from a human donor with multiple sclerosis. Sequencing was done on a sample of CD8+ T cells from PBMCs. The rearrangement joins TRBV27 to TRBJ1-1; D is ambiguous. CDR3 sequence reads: CASSRRGNTEAFF. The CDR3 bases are TGTGCCAGCAGTCGGAGAGGGAACACTGAAGCTTTCTTT.